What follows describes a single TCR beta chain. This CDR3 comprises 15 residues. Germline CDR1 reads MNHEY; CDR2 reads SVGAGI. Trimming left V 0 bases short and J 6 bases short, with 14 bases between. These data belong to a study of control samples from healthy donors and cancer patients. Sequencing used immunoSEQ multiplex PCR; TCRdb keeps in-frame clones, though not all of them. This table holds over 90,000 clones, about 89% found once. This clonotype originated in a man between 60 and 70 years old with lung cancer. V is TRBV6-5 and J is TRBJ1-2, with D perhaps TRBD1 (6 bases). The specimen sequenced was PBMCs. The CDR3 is CASSYSGGRGDGYTF. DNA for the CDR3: TGTGCCAGCAGTTACTCCGGGGGTAGGGGGGATGGCTACACCTTC.